One and the same sample provided the 14 T cell receptor beta chains below, sequenced in a study of radiation and T cells in renal cell carcinoma (TCRdb year 2020). The library was made by the immunoSEQ multiplex PCR assay. TCRdb carries this immuneACCESS record with in-frame sequences only. Its versions omit some clonotypes, under half of them owing to an unresolved V gene in the studies checked, with the rest unexplained. This sample holds over 120,000 clones; approximately 86% were observed only once. 15% to 20% of the sample belongs to the ten largest clones. Per the publication, the time point label means: blood 4 weeks post-SBRT, at nephrectomy. The sample's treatment or condition label, decoded: 15 Gy SBRT to primary tumor, nephrectomy 4 weeks later. Sample: blood, taken from a patient whose treatment included radiotherapy and nephrectomy. The receptors come from a woman between 45 and 65 years old with renal cell carcinoma.

CDR3 residues: CASSYSADTQYF. CDR3 nucleotides: TGTGCCAGCAGCTATAGCGCAGATACGCAGTATTTT. The V gene is TRBV7-9, the J gene TRBJ2-3; perhaps TRBD2 as D (5 bases). V dropped 4 bases and J dropped 4 bases, with 6 bases sitting between them. CDR3 length equals 12 residues. Germline V gives CDR1 SEHNR, CDR2 FQNEAQ (reference sequence). The variable domain in full, completed from reference TRBV7-9 and TRBJ2-3, reads DTGVSQNPRHKITKRGQNVTFRCDPISEHNRLYWYRQTLGQGPEFLTYFQNEAQLEKSRLLSDRFSAERPKGSFSTLEIQRTEQGDSAMYLCASSYSADTQYFGPGTRLTVL.

This clone was seen just once. This chain connects TRBV5-1 to TRBJ2-1, with D possibly TRBD2 on 5 matching bases. The length of the CDR3 is 15 residues. Germline V gene lookup returns CDR1 SGHRS and CDR2 YFSETQ. Trimming left V 2 bases short and J 7 bases short, with 16 bases between. CDR3 nucleotides: TGCGCCAGCAGCTTCGTTGCGGGTGCCGAAAATGAGCAGTTCTTC. It codes for CASSFVAGAENEQFF.

V usage is TRBV10-3 and J usage is TRBJ2-7; D is tentatively TRBD1 or TRBD2 (7 bases each). Germline CDR1 is ENHRY and CDR2 is SYGVKD. Trimming removed 6 bases at V and 6 bases at J, with 18 bases between. The CDR3 runs to 14 residues. DNA of the CDR3: TGTGCCATCAGCGCTCAGGGGGGGCTTGTCGAGCAGTACTTC. It specifies CAISAQGGLVEQYF.

This chain joins TRBV19 and TRBJ1-4; D perhaps matches TRBD1 (5 bases). The CDR3 loop spans 17 amino acids. In germline, CDR1 is LNHDA, CDR2 SQIVND (reference sequence). Between the trimmed V and J ends, which lost 4 bases and 5 bases, there was a span of 20 bases. The CDR3 DNA follows: TGTGCCAGTAGTACTCGGGGCCCGACGGCCAAAAATGAAAAACTGTTTTTT. It specifies CASSTRGPTAKNEKLFF.

The table lists this clone with a few counts. The chain is built from TRBV28 and TRBJ1-5; D is undetermined. V was pared by 6 bases and J by 7 bases, with 16 bases between. Germline CDR1 and CDR2: MDHEN and SYDVKM. The CDR3 loop spans 14 amino acids. The CDR3, as DNA: TGTGCCAGCAGCGCGGCCCTGGGGAGGCAGCCCCAGCATTTT. It translates to CASSAALGRQPQHF. The full variable domain, completed using reference TRBV28 and TRBJ1-5, is DVKVTQSSRYLVKRTGEKVFLECVQDMDHENMFWYRQDPGLGLRLIYFSYDVKMKEKGDIPEGYSVSREKKERFSLILESASTNQTSMYLCASSAALGRQPQHFGDGTRLSIL.

The genes are TRBV4-2 and TRBJ1-5, with 7 bases identical to TRBD1. Looked up from germline, CDR1 is LGHNA and CDR2 is YNFKEQ. The junction had 3 bases not matched to a gene; V was cut back by 4 bases and J by 3 bases. The CDR3 consists of 14 residues. The CDR3 sequence is CASSPGTVNQPQHF. In DNA, the CDR3 is TGTGCCAGCAGCCCCGGGACAGTCAATCAGCCCCAGCATTTT.

The genes are TRBV18 and TRBJ2-5; D might be TRBD1 (5 bases). Trimming took off 5 bases at V and 3 bases at J, with 10 bases between the two ends. Germline lookup yields CDR1 KGHSH and CDR2 LQKENI. The CDR3 loop spans 13 amino acids. The CDR3 loop reads CASSATAKETQYF. In DNA form, the CDR3 reads TGTGCCAGCTCAGCGACAGCAAAAGAGACCCAGTACTTC.

The chain is built from TRBV7-9 and TRBJ2-5; 7 bases agree with TRBD2. The CDR3 runs to 15 residues. CDR1 and CDR2 from the germline V gene are SEHNR and FQNEAQ (reference sequence). V dropped 1 base and J dropped 3; count of bases not matched to a gene: 5. This CDR3 reads CASSLVFREEETQYF. The CDR3 nucleotides are TGTGCCAGCAGCTTAGTCTTCCGGGAGGAAGAGACCCAGTACTTC.

The rearrangement links TRBV5-4 to TRBJ1-6; TRBD1 aligns across 7 bases. V lost 4 bases and J lost 9; bases outside the gene matches: 7. Germline assignment: CDR1 SGHNT and CDR2 YYREEE (reference sequence). The CDR3 length is 14 residues. CDR3 in DNA: TGTGCCAGCAGCGTAGACAGGGTGTCTTCACCCCTCCACTTT. Translation gives CASSVDRVSSPLHF.

The CDR3: CASTQAGGAHNEQFF. CDR3 bases: TGCGCCAGCACCCAAGCGGGGGGCGCCCACAATGAGCAGTTCTTC. This chain joins TRBV10-2 and TRBJ2-1; 9 bases align to TRBD2. This CDR3 spans 15 amino acids. The V gene's germline CDR1 is WSHSY and CDR2 SAAADI. The V segment lost 7 bases and the J segment 5 bases; nucleotides outside the gene matches: 9.

CDR3 protein: CASSLGLGGYTF. The CDR3 nucleotides are TGCGCCAGCAGCTTGGGACTCGGCGGCTACACCTTC. The chain uses TRBV5-1 and TRBJ1-2; no clear D gene. Germline values: CDR1 SGHRS, CDR2 YFSETQ. The CDR3 runs to 12 residues. The V gene lost 0 bases and the J gene lost 8 bases, with 8 bases spanning the gap.

This clone came up a few times. The J gene is TRBJ1-4, the V gene TRBV7-7; a possible D gene is TRBD1 (5 bases). Between the trimmed V and J ends, which lost 5 bases and 3 bases, there was a span of 16 bases. This CDR3 contains 16 residues. CDR1 is SSHAT, CDR2 FNYEAQ, per germline (reference sequence). The CDR3 protein is CASSLGRTISNEKLFF. CDR3 nucleotides: TGTGCCAGCAGCCTGGGGCGGACAATCTCTAATGAAAAACTGTTTTTT.

This chain joins TRBV7-9 and TRBJ2-1; TRBD2 matches 16 bases. Trimming removed 5 bases from V and 4 bases from J; junction bases left unmatched: 8. Germline V gene sequence: CDR1 SEHNR, CDR2 FQNEAQ (reference sequence). The CDR3 length is 18 residues. The CDR3 loop reads CASSKGTSGGADYNEQFF. Written as DNA, the CDR3 is TGTGCCAGCAGCAAAGGGACTAGCGGGGGGGCGGATTACAATGAGCAGTTCTTC.

This clone was detected only a few times. The chain couples TRBV5-1 to TRBJ1-1, with TRBD1 matching 9 bases. Germline values: CDR1 SGHRS, CDR2 YFSETQ. This CDR3 contains 18 residues. The J segment lost 0 bases and the V segment lost 2 bases, leaving 11 bases of the junction unmatched. The CDR3 loop is CASSLESPGTGMNTEAFF. The CDR3 coding sequence is TGCGCCAGCAGCTTAGAAAGTCCCGGGACAGGGATGAACACTGAAGCTTTCTTT.